What follows describes a single T cell receptor beta chain. Its matching antigen is unknown. The CDR3 is made up of 21 amino acids. Germline values: CDR1 MDHEN, CDR2 SYDVKM. V was pared by 5 bases and J by 2 bases, with 24 bases of the junction left unmatched. The sample comes from a study of cytomegalovirus exposure and HLA in healthy donors. Overall study findings and caveats: The classifier reportedly diagnosed cytomegalovirus status with high sensitivity and specificity. The authors reported that TCR beta sequences could predict HLA-A and HLA-B alleles. These predictions were accurate for most subjects in the first cohort.

PCR was performed using 60 Vbeta and 13 Jbeta primers. Profiling relied on immunoSEQ multiplex PCR, and the TCRdb table lists in-frame clones only, not all of them. The listing records under 200,000 clones. Every donor was a healthy person donating bone marrow. Sample: PBMCs. The J gene is TRBJ2-5, the V gene TRBV28, with TRBD2 matching 9 bases. The receptor was isolated from a woman between 18 and 29 years old in good health and CMV-seropositive. CDR3: CASSLYAVLAGPTREQETQYF. In DNA, the CDR3 is TGTGCCAGCAGTCTCTATGCAGTACTAGCGGGCCCCACACGGGAGCAAGAGACCCAGTACTTC.